The 31 T cell receptor beta chains presented below share a single source sample, sequenced in a study of cytomegalovirus exposure and HLA in healthy donors (dated by TCRdb to about 2017). The library was generated by the immunoSEQ multiplex PCR assay. The immuneACCESS repertoire file appears here via TCRdb, limited to in-frame rearrangements. These files lack a portion of the clones; in checked studies, under half of the deficit traces to unresolved V genes, and the cause of the others is not known. Counted in this sample were about 66,000 clones; 95% to 98% of them appeared once. Around 1.6% of the sample is in the top ten clones. Sequenced: PBMCs. Source of these receptors: a woman between 18 and 29 years old in good health and CMV-seropositive.

This sequence joins TRBV5-5 and TRBJ1-2, with D tentatively TRBD1 (5 bases). The germline V and J ends were trimmed by 2 bases and 8 bases, with 10 bases remaining between them. The CDR3 is 12 residues long. Germline V gene lookup returns CDR1 SGHKS and CDR2 YYEKEE (reference sequence). CDR3 loop: CASSFSGSGYTF. In DNA form, the CDR3 reads TGTGCCAGCAGCTTTTCAGGGTCGGGCTACACCTTC. The variable domain in full, completed from reference TRBV5-5 and TRBJ1-2, reads DAGVTQSPTHLIKTRGQQVTLRCSPISGHKSVSWYQQVLGQGPQFIFQYYEKEERGRGNFPDRFSARQFPNYSSELNVNALLLGDSALYLCASSFSGSGYTFGSGTRLTVV.

CDR3 sequence: CATEDRNTEAFF. The CDR3 bases are TGTGCCACAGAGGACAGGAACACTGAAGCTTTCTTT. This sequence joins TRBV10-3 and TRBJ1-1, with D possibly TRBD1 on 6 matching bases. Germline loops: CDR1 ENHRY, CDR2 SYGVKD. Trimming removed 10 bases from V and 1 base from J, with 10 bases in between. The length of the CDR3 is 12 residues.

V is TRBV5-4 and J is TRBJ2-1; no firm D call. Germline V gives CDR1 SGHNT, CDR2 YYREEE (reference sequence). The CDR3 has 13 amino acids. V lost 2 bases and J 4 bases, leaving 7 bases between the germline ends. The CDR3 sequence: CASSLGGYNEQFF. CDR3 nucleotides: TGTGCCAGCAGCTTAGGCGGTTACAATGAGCAGTTCTTC.

V and J are TRBV19 and TRBJ2-7; 7 nucleotides line up with TRBD1. Germline CDR1 is LNHDA and CDR2 is SQIVND (reference sequence). The CDR3 is 13 amino acids. V was clipped by 3 bases and J by 5 bases; unmatched bases: 4. This CDR3 is CASSIARGNEQYF. The CDR3, as DNA: TGTGCCAGTAGTATTGCCAGGGGGAACGAGCAGTACTTC.

The CDR3 sequence is CASSRWGQGNYGYTF. The CDR3 DNA follows: TGTGCCAGCAGCCGGTGGGGACAGGGGAACTATGGCTACACCTTC. This sequence joins TRBV5-5 and TRBJ1-2; 10 bases map to TRBD1. V lost 4 bases and J lost 2; bases outside the gene matches: 5. The CDR3 consists of 15 residues. CDR1 SGHKS and CDR2 YYEKEE come from the germline V gene (reference sequence).

V gene TRBV6-6 combines with J gene TRBJ1-2, with TRBD1 identical over 9 bases. The germline gives CDR1 MNHNY, CDR2 SVGAGI (reference sequence). This CDR3 contains 15 residues. The ends lost 1 base at V and 7 bases at J; junction bases unmatched: 7. This CDR3 reads CASSYLGTGFGGYTF. The CDR3 region has the DNA TGTGCCAGCAGTTACTTGGGGACAGGGTTCGGTGGCTACACCTTC.

The chain combines TRBV9 with TRBJ1-4, with D possibly TRBD1 on 5 matching bases. CDR1 SGDLS and CDR2 YYNGEE come from the germline V gene. This CDR3 has 13 residues. V was clipped by 5 bases and J by 7 bases, with 12 bases between them. CDR3 in amino acids: CASSLGVGEKLFF. CDR3 bases: TGTGCCAGCAGTCTAGGGGTCGGTGAAAAACTGTTTTTT.

The chain links TRBV6-1 to TRBJ1-1; no clear D gene. Germline-derived CDR1 and CDR2 are MNHNS and SASEGT. The CDR3 is made up of 16 amino acids. Trimming cost V 3 bases and J 5 bases, with 19 bases left between them. The CDR3 DNA follows: TGTGCCAGCAGTGACGAGGTGGTGTACCGGCGGACTGAAGCTTTCTTT. Amino acid sequence: CASSDEVVYRRTEAFF.

The rearrangement uses TRBV27 and TRBJ2-1; 14 nucleotides line up with TRBD2. Trimming removed 6 bases from V and 8 bases from J; junction bases left unmatched: 6. Germline CDR1 MNHEY, CDR2 SMNVEV (reference sequence). The CDR3 sequence is 15 residues long. Here the CDR3 reads CASSPGTSGRDEQFF. The CDR3 bases are TGTGCCAGCAGCCCGGGGACTAGCGGGAGAGATGAGCAGTTCTTC.

This rearrangement joins TRBV13 to TRBJ1-4; TRBD1 agrees at 8 bases. J was trimmed by 4 bases and V by 3 bases; bases with no gene match: 4. Germline V gene data show CDR1 as PRHDT and CDR2 as FYEKMQ (reference sequence). This CDR3 has 15 residues. CDR3 region: CASSFGQGLNEKLFF. DNA of the CDR3: TGTGCCAGCAGCTTCGGACAGGGCCTTAATGAAAAACTGTTTTTT.

The rearrangement joins TRBV10-2 to TRBJ2-1; TRBD2 matches 15 bases. The CDR3 has 16 residues. J was trimmed by 5 bases and V by 8 bases; bases with no gene match: 7. The V gene's germline CDR1 is WSHSY and CDR2 SAAADI. CDR3 amino acids: CASRTGTSGRNNEQFF. DNA of the CDR3: TGCGCCAGCCGAACCGGGACTAGCGGGAGGAACAATGAGCAGTTCTTC.

This chain links TRBV28 with TRBJ2-1; D is perhaps TRBD1 (6 bases). CDR1 MDHEN and CDR2 SYDVKM come from the germline V gene. The V and J ends lost 6 bases and 4 bases respectively, with 22 bases between them. The CDR3 runs to 17 residues. Here the CDR3 DNA reads TGTGCCAGCAGCTTCCTTCCGGGACAAGAGAGATACAATGAGCAGTTCTTC. Its translation: CASSFLPGQERYNEQFF.

This sequence joins TRBV20-1 and TRBJ1-2; tentative D call: TRBD1 (5 bases). CDR1 and CDR2 (germline): DFQATT, SNEGSKA (reference sequence). Trimming left V 4 bases short and J 6 bases short, with 9 bases between. The CDR3 is made up of 11 amino acids. CDR3 loop: CSATRQNGYTF. DNA for the CDR3: TGCAGTGCTACCCGACAGAATGGCTACACCTTC.

The chain is built from TRBV9 and TRBJ2-2, with 7 positions matching TRBD1. The germline V gene encodes CDR1 SGDLS and CDR2 YYNGEE. The CDR3 is 17 amino acids. The junction had 11 bases not matched to a gene; V was cut back by 3 bases and J by 3 bases. CDR3 coding DNA: TGTGCCAGCAGCGCATCCAAGACAGGGTGGGACACCGGGGAGCTGTTTTTT. Translated: CASSASKTGWDTGELFF. The full variable domain, completed using reference TRBV9 and TRBJ2-2, is DSGVTQTPKHLITATGQRVTLRCSPRSGDLSVYWYQQSLDQGLQFLIQYYNGEERAKGNILERFSAQQFPDLHSELNLSSLELGDSALYFCASSASKTGWDTGELFFGEGSRLTVL.

This chain links TRBV7-8 with TRBJ2-3; D remains unclear. CDR3 length: 14 residues. V was trimmed by 5 bases and J by 2 bases, leaving 11 bases between them. Germline V lookup: CDR1 SGHVS, CDR2 FQNEAQ. The chain's CDR3 is CASSTQHDTDTQYF. In DNA form, the CDR3 reads TGTGCCAGCAGCACCCAACATGACACAGATACGCAGTATTTT.

The chain employs TRBV9 and TRBJ2-1; 9 nucleotides align to TRBD1. The CDR3 has 15 residues. Losses at the gene ends were 1 base for V and 7 bases for J; bases not matched to a gene: 6. CDR1 is SGDLS, CDR2 YYNGEE, per germline. CDR3 nucleotide sequence: TGTGCCAGCAGCGTATGGGCGACAGGGGGTAATGAGCAGTTCTTC. Protein sequence: CASSVWATGGNEQFF.

The chain employs TRBV5-4 and TRBJ2-7, with 14 nucleotides matching TRBD2. V trimming: 4 bases; J trimming: 5 bases; junction bases outside the gene matches: 2. This CDR3 is built from 14 residues. Germline CDR1 reads SGHNT; CDR2 reads YYREEE (reference sequence). CDR3 nucleotide sequence: TGTGCCAGCAGCGGGACTAGCGGGAGTAACGAGCAGTACTTC. Its protein is CASSGTSGSNEQYF. The variable domain in full, with the rest retrieved from reference TRBV5-4 and TRBJ2-7, is ETGVTQSPTHLIKTRGQQVTLRCSSQSGHNTVSWYQQALGQGPQFIFQYYREEENGRGNFPPRFSGLQFPNYSSELNVNALELDDSALYLCASSGTSGSNEQYFGPGTRLTVT.

The gene calls are TRBV7-8 and TRBJ1-5, with no clear D. The CDR3 is 14 amino acids. CDR1 is SGHVS and CDR2 is FQNEAQ in the germline V gene. Trimming shortened V by 5 bases and J by 1 base, and 9 bases separated the two germline ends. The CDR3: CASSLGVSNQPQHF. CDR3 sequence (DNA): TGTGCCAGCAGCCTGGGAGTGAGCAATCAGCCCCAGCATTTT.

The chain uses TRBV7-9 and TRBJ2-2, with D perhaps matching TRBD1 (6 bases). Germline V gene sequence: CDR1 SEHNR, CDR2 FQNEAQ (reference sequence). V shed 5 bases and J shed 6 bases, with 10 bases lying between them. The CDR3 is made up of 13 amino acids. The CDR3 loop is CASSARGAGELFF. CDR3 nucleotides: TGTGCCAGCAGCGCCAGGGGTGCCGGGGAGCTGTTTTTT. Complete variable domain (other parts from reference TRBV7-9 and TRBJ2-2): DTGVSQNPRHKITKRGQNVTFRCDPISEHNRLYWYRQTLGQGPEFLTYFQNEAQLEKSRLLSDRFSAERPKGSFSTLEIQRTEQGDSAMYLCASSARGAGELFFGEGSRLTVL.

This chain uses TRBV7-9 with TRBJ2-3; 7 bases fit TRBD1. Per germline, CDR1 SEHNR and CDR2 FQNEAQ (reference sequence). The CDR3 has 15 residues. The junction had 9 bases not matched to a gene; V was cut back by 5 bases and J by 4 bases. In nucleotides, the CDR3 is TGTGCCAGCAGCGACCGGGACAGCAGGGCAGATACGCAGTATTTT. It is translated as CASSDRDSRADTQYF. The full variable domain, completed using reference TRBV7-9 and TRBJ2-3, is DTGVSQNPRHKITKRGQNVTFRCDPISEHNRLYWYRQTLGQGPEFLTYFQNEAQLEKSRLLSDRFSAERPKGSFSTLEIQRTEQGDSAMYLCASSDRDSRADTQYFGPGTRLTVL.

The rearrangement joins TRBV6-4 to TRBJ1-1, with 7 nucleotides matching TRBD1. CDR1 is MRHNA, CDR2 SNTAGT, per germline. Trimming cost V 5 bases and J 2 bases; bases outside gene matches: 2. The CDR3 spans 13 residues. The CDR3 DNA follows: TGTGCCAGCAGTTACAGGGGTAACACTGAAGCTTTCTTT. It encodes CASSYRGNTEAFF.

The chain employs TRBV27 and TRBJ1-5; 9 bases are a match to TRBD1. Germline trimming cut 8 bases from V and 6 bases from J; bases unmatched to any gene: 5. This CDR3 is built from 13 residues. CDR1 and CDR2 (germline): MNHEY, SMNVEV (reference sequence). In nucleotides, the CDR3 is TGTGCCAGCTCGACAGGGGGTCCTCAGCCCCAGCATTTT. This sequence encodes CASSTGGPQPQHF.

Here the CDR3 DNA reads TGTGCCAGCAGCCGGAGGGCCCGACAGGGTGACGGCTATGGCTACACCTTC. Translation: CASSRRARQGDGYGYTF. The V gene is TRBV2, the J gene TRBJ1-2; 7 bases match TRBD1. CDR1 is SNHLY, CDR2 FYNNEI, per germline. The CDR3 loop spans 17 amino acids. Germline trimming cut 6 bases from V and 4 bases from J; bases unmatched to any gene: 17. Combining the CDR3 with reference TRBV2 and TRBJ1-2 gives the whole variable domain EPEVTQTPSHQVTQMGQEVILRCVPISNHLYFYWYRQILGQKVEFLVSFYNNEISEKSEIFDDQFSVERPDGSNFTLKIRSTKLEDSAMYFCASSRRARQGDGYGYTFGSGTRLTVV.

This chain uses TRBV5-1 with TRBJ2-1; D call uncertain. V lost 4 bases to trimming and J lost 4 bases, with 6 bases between them. The CDR3 sequence is 12 residues long. Germline V gives CDR1 SGHRS, CDR2 YFSETQ. The CDR3 coding sequence is TGCGCCAGCAGCGCGTATTACAATGAGCAGTTCTTC. It is translated as CASSAYYNEQFF. The variable domain in full, with the rest retrieved from reference TRBV5-1 and TRBJ2-1, is KAGVTQTPRYLIKTRGQQVTLSCSPISGHRSVSWYQQTPGQGLQFLFEYFSETQRNKGNFPGRFSGRQFSNSRSEMNVSTLELGDSALYLCASSAYYNEQFFGPGTRLTVL.

The chain carries TRBV6-5 and TRBJ1-5; 7 nucleotides match TRBD1. J lost 3 bases, V lost 3 bases, and 5 bases had no gene match. The CDR3 runs to 15 residues. CDR1 is MNHEY and CDR2 is SVGAGI in the germline V gene. The CDR3: CASSYTGDFNQPQHF. The CDR3, as DNA: TGTGCCAGCAGTTATACAGGGGACTTCAATCAGCCCCAGCATTTT.

This clone appeared a single time. V usage is TRBV6-6 and J usage is TRBJ2-2; 10 bases are shared with TRBD1. Germline trimming cut 8 bases from V and 4 bases from J; bases unmatched to any gene: 1. CDR3 length: 13 amino acids. Germline loops: CDR1 MNHNY, CDR2 SVGAGI (reference sequence). The CDR3 DNA reads TGTGCCAGCCGACAGGGGGCCACCGGGGAGCTGTTTTTT. This gives the protein CASRQGATGELFF.

This chain connects TRBV5-1 to TRBJ2-7, with 12 bases that match TRBD2. Germline CDR1 and CDR2: SGHRS and YFSETQ. The CDR3 is made up of 18 amino acids. V lost 4 bases, J lost 0 bases, and 11 bases stayed unmatched. CDR3 amino acids: CASSAPGLAGPSSYEQYF. The CDR3 nucleotides are TGCGCCAGCAGCGCCCCGGGACTAGCGGGTCCTAGCTCCTACGAGCAGTACTTC.

The chain is built from TRBV18 and TRBJ1-5, with D perhaps matching TRBD1 (6 bases). Germline CDR1 is KGHSH and CDR2 is LQKENI. The CDR3 covers 17 residues. Trimming removed 3 bases from V and 2 bases from J, with 17 bases in between. CDR3 amino acids: CASSPPLQGNGNQPQHF. DNA of the CDR3: TGTGCCAGCTCACCGCCGCTTCAGGGGAATGGCAATCAGCCCCAGCATTTT. Full variable domain (rest looked up from reference TRBV18 and TRBJ1-5): NAGVMQNPRHLVRRRGQEARLRCSPMKGHSHVYWYRQLPEEGLKFMVYLQKENIIDESGMPKERFSAEFPKEGPSILRIQQVVRGDSAAYFCASSPPLQGNGNQPQHFGDGTRLSIL.

This clone was seen a single time. This chain uses TRBV5-4 with TRBJ1-3, with D maybe TRBD1 (5 bases). Germline V lookup: CDR1 SGHNT, CDR2 YYREEE (reference sequence). The CDR3 loop spans 15 amino acids. The V end lost 0 bases, the J end lost 4 bases, and 11 bases lay between the germline ends. The CDR3 bases are TGTGCCAGCAGCTTGGCCGGAGGGACCGGAAACACCATATATTTT. It yields the protein CASSLAGGTGNTIYF.

The chain has TRBV11-2 and TRBJ2-5; TRBD1 might be the D (5 bases). The V end was cut by 8 bases, the J end by 4 bases, with 20 bases between. Germline loops: CDR1 SGHAT, CDR2 FQNNGV. This CDR3 has 15 amino acids. CDR3 in DNA: TGTGCCAGCGGTCCAGGGCGTGTAAGGCCAGAGACCCAGTACTTC. As protein: CASGPGRVRPETQYF.

V and J are TRBV6-1 and TRBJ2-2, with 7 positions matching TRBD1. This CDR3 is built from 14 residues. Trimming at V came to 8 bases and at J to 2 bases, leaving 5 bases not matched to a gene. Germline V gene lookup returns CDR1 MNHNS and CDR2 SASEGT. The CDR3 here is CASSHRGNTGELFF. CDR3 DNA: TGTGCCAGCTCACACAGGGGAAACACCGGGGAGCTGTTTTTT.